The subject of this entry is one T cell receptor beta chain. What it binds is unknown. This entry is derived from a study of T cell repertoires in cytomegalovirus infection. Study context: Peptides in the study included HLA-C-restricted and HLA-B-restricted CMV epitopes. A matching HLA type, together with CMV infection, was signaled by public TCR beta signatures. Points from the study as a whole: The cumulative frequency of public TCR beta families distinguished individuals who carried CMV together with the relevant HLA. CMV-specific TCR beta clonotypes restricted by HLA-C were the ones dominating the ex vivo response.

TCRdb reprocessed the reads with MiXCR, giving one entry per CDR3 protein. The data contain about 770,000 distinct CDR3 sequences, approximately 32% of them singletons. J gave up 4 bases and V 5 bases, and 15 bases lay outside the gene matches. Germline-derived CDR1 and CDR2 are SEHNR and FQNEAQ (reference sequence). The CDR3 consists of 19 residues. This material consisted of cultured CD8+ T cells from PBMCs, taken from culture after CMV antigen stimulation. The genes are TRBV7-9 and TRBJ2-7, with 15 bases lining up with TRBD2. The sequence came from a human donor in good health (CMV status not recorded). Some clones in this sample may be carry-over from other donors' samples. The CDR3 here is CASSHPPGLAGGQRYEQYV. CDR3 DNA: TGTGCCAGCAGCCATCCCCCGGGACTAGCGGGGGGCCAGCGGTACGAGCAGTACGTC.